Reported below is one T cell receptor (beta chain). This clonotype was observed a handful of times. The antigen this receptor binds is unknown. No base quality information exists; no much larger clone differs at one position. Amplification of TCR beta CDR3 regions was carried out from RNA transcripts. The TCR CDR3 was subjected to a first round of RT-PCR using the HTBI primer set and the Qiagen OneStep RT-PCR kit. Libraries were constructed in a second round of multiplex PCR, after which size selection and purification were carried out. Paired-end sequencing of the libraries was performed with 100 bp reads on an Illumina HiSeq2000. The study's own analysis went as follows. SOAPnuke was used to process the raw data, removing reads that contained adapters or uncalled bases, had a mean Phred below 15, or lacked an exact match to the constant primer or identifier. COPE v1.2.5 was used to merge the high-quality paired reads, and each unique nucleotide sequence was defined as a clonotype. Clonotypes were aligned to IMGT TRBV, TRBD and TRBJ reference segments using MiTCR v1.1. The analysis included only V-J combinations with a frequency above 0.0001, which together covered 99% to 99.2% of the repertoires. A TCS score was defined as the ratio of F50 (clonal expansion) to E x V (chaos), with BLOSUM62-based TCRdist applied between CDR3 peptides within each V-J. Welch's t-statistics and random forest reduced several hundred V-J features to 13, which were used in a naive Bayes classifier (R e1071). The public reads were reanalyzed by TCRdb: fastp trimming at Q25, MiXCR alignment, in-frame beta chains only. Rows merge per CDR3 protein into single entries with the most common DNA and genes. The V and J calls, along with clone size, are taken from TCRdb and not from the paper's own processing. This sample holds around 340,000 distinct CDR3 sequences; roughly 21% were observed only once. The ten largest clones represent about 50% of the sample.

The source of the sample is a study of T cells in Graves' hyperthyroidism and ophthalmopathy (dated by TCRdb to about 2019). Some background on the complete study: Peripheral blood samples were taken at the time of initial diagnosis, prior to any treatment. TCR V-J signatures able to tell the groups apart were searched for in a discovery cohort of 95 to 100 patients, of whom roughly 42 had Graves' ophthalmopathy and about 60 had stable Graves' hyperthyroidism. Prospective prediction of ophthalmopathy was tested in an independent validation cohort consisting of roughly 19 hyperthyroidism patients and 15 to 17 patients who later progressed to ophthalmopathy. The 100 discovery patients were randomly split 7:3 into training and test sets. In several Graves' hyperthyroidism patients, the study also compared T-cell repertoires from thyroid tissue with T-cell repertoires from blood. Once sampling was done, hyperthyroidism patients were given methimazole at a starting dose of 30 mg daily, whereas ophthalmopathy patients were given high-dose intravenous methylprednisolone. According to the paper, TCR Vbeta CDR3 sequencing was carried out on more than 120 peripheral blood samples, which came from over 40 ophthalmopathy, 75 or so hyperthyroidism and approximately 17 progressor patients. The full study reports these points: Ophthalmopathy was separated from stable hyperthyroidism by a 13 V-J signature model, with about 86% sensitivity and approximately 84% specificity obtained in cross-validation and 80%/75% obtained in testing. Most expanded thyroid clonotypes (frequency above 0.001) were also detected in blood, suggesting blood repertoires may reflect thyroid immune responses. During validation, the model predicted progression to ophthalmopathy a median of approximately 7 months ahead of onset, with approximately 70% sensitivity and 72.22% specificity. Sample size was not statistically predetermined, and investigators were not blinded to group allocation.

The germline V gene (reference sequence) gives CDR1 as LNHDA and CDR2 as SQIVND. At the junction V is shortened by 5 bases and J by 3 bases; bases outside the gene matches: 4. The CDR3 holds 15 amino acids from the cysteine to the phenylalanine. Only the CDR3 DNA is retained, 45 bases long and in frame from the first base. Stable Graves' hyperthyroidism was defined as no progression to ophthalmopathy during 18 months of follow-up. The hyperthyroidism patients were between 18 and 65 years old and newly diagnosed, with a disease duration of less than 2 months. Patients with uncontrolled infections, other autoimmune diseases, pregnancy or lactation were excluded. Diagnoses were based on clinical symptoms, serum thyroxine and TRAb, thyroid ultrasound and orbital computed tomography. PBMCs were separated from roughly 9.3 ml of fresh peripheral blood using Ficoll-Paque density gradient centrifugation. Total RNA was extracted using Trizol reagent, and RNA quality was assessed on an Agilent 2100 Bioanalyzer.

The sequenced material came from blood. This receptor was obtained from a woman aged 50 to 60 with Graves' hyperthyroidism. The chain is assembled from TRBV19 and TRBJ2-2; 9 central nucleotides agree with TRBD1. The CDR3 region reads CASSLGQGYTGELFF. Here is the DNA: TGTGCCAGTAGTCTCGGACAGGGGTACACCGGGGAGCTGTTTTTT.